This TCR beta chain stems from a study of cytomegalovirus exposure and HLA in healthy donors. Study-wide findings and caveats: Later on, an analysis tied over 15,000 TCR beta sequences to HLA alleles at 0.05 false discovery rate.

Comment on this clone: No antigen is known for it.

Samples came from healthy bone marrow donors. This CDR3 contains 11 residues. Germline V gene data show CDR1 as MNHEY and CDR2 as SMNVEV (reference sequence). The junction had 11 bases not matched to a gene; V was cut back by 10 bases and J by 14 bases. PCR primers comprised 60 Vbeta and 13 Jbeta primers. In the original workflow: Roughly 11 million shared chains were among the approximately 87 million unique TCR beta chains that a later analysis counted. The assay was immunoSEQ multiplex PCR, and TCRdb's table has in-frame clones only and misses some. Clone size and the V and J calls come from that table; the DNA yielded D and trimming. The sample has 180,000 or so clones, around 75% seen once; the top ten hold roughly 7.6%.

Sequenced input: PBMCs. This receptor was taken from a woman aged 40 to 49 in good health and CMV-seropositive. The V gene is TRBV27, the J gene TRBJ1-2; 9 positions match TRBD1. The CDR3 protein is CATRTTGGETF. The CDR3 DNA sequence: TGTGCCACCAGAACAACAGGGGGCGAAACCTTC.